The clone carrying this TCR beta chain occurred a few times. The data stem from a study of blood T cell repertoires in COVID-19. The CDR3 has 16 residues. The ends were cut back, 5 bases at V and 6 bases at J, with 23 bases in the middle. From germline, CDR1 is SEHNR and CDR2 FQNEAQ (reference sequence). Assay used: immunoSEQ multiplex PCR; TCRdb lists only in-frame clones, some missing. The table includes about 7,100 clones, about 89% detected once. The clonotype comes from a man aged 65 to 85 with active COVID-19. The genes are TRBV7-9 and TRBJ2-7, with D perhaps matching TRBD1 (5 bases). The sample consisted of peripheral blood. CDR3 loop: CASSPPPPGPMGEQYF. The CDR3 DNA sequence: TGTGCCAGCAGCCCTCCCCCCCCAGGGCCCATGGGCGAGCAGTACTTC.